Following are 2 T cell receptor beta chains from one sample sequenced in a study of cytomegalovirus exposure and HLA in healthy donors. The data were produced by immunoSEQ multiplex PCR, yet TCRdb's version contains in-frame clones alone and is incomplete. Of 150,000 to 200,000 clones listed, approximately 81% were seen once; the top ten hold 16%. Input material: PBMCs. These receptors were obtained from a man younger than 35 in good health and CMV-seropositive.

This chain joins TRBV5-1 and TRBJ2-1; a possible D gene is TRBD2 (5 bases). V dropped 3 bases and J dropped 0 bases, with 10 bases sitting between them. Germline V gives CDR1 SGHRS, CDR2 YFSETQ. This CDR3 is built from 15 residues. DNA for the CDR3: TGCGCCAGCAGCTCAGCGGTTAGCTCCTACAATGAGCAGTTCTTC. Protein product: CASSSAVSSYNEQFF.

The chain is built from TRBV28 and TRBJ2-3; the D gene is possibly TRBD2 (7 bases). Germline values: CDR1 MDHEN, CDR2 SYDVKM. With 7 bases removed from V and 1 base from J, the gap between germline ends came to 12 bases. The CDR3 has 14 residues. The CDR3 sequence is CASTGGRGTDTQYF. Written as DNA, the CDR3 is TGTGCCAGCACGGGGGGCCGGGGCACAGATACGCAGTATTTT.